The clone carrying this T cell receptor (beta chain) has a handful of counts. This record comes from a study of T cells after yellow fever vaccination. Each CDR3 protein is one row after TCRdb ran MiXCR on the 5' RACE reads. This sample has under 700,000 distinct CDR3 sequences; 17% occur once, and the top ten carry roughly 17%. The TCR comes from a man younger than 35 who received the YFV17D yellow fever vaccine. This specimen was PBMCs, taken 5 to 6 days after the first yellow fever vaccination.

CDR3 DNA sequence: TGTGCCAGCAGCGTAGGCTCTTTCTCTGGAAACACCATATATTTT. This translates into CASSVGSFSGNTIYF. The chain combines TRBV9 with TRBJ1-3, with D hard to call. The CDR3 is 15 residues long. Germline V lookup: CDR1 SGDLS, CDR2 YYNGEE. With 0 bases removed from V and 0 bases from J, the gap between germline ends came to 7 bases.